The 7 T cell receptor beta chains in this list originate from one sample, sequenced in a study of cytomegalovirus exposure and HLA in healthy donors. The PCR contained 60 Vbeta and 13 Jbeta primers. Method: immunoSEQ multiplex PCR; TCRdb's copy keeps in-frame clones and lacks some. The sample's table shows approximately 80,000 clones. Specimen: PBMCs. These receptors originate from a woman in her thirties in good health and CMV-seronegative.

The V gene is TRBV7-9, the J gene TRBJ2-5; D might be TRBD2 (5 bases). Germline V lookup: CDR1 SEHNR, CDR2 FQNEAQ (reference sequence). This CDR3 is built from 15 residues. Trimming stripped 2 bases from V and 1 base from J, with 11 bases between. As DNA, the CDR3 is TGTGCCAGCAGCTTATTCGGGAAATCCCAAGAGACCCAGTACTTC. This gives the protein CASSLFGKSQETQYF.

The chain has TRBV15 and TRBJ2-7, with TRBD1 matching 10 bases. The ends lost 6 bases at V and 3 bases at J; junction bases unmatched: 8. This CDR3 contains 15 residues. Germline CDR1 LNHNV, CDR2 YYDKDF (reference sequence). The chain's CDR3 is CATSETGGGGYEQYF. DNA for the CDR3: TGTGCCACCAGTGAGACAGGGGGCGGGGGCTACGAGCAGTACTTC. The whole variable domain, filled in from reference TRBV15 and TRBJ2-7, reads DAMVIQNPRYQVTQFGKPVTLSCSQTLNHNVMYWYQQKSSQAPKLLFHYYDKDFNNEADTPDNFQSRRPNTSFCFLDIRSPGLGDTAMYLCATSETGGGGYEQYFGPGTRLTVT.

This CDR3 reads CSVISGTSGYEQYF. The CDR3 nucleotides read TGCAGCGTTATTTCTGGGACTAGCGGATACGAGCAGTACTTC. The rearrangement uses TRBV29-1 and TRBJ2-7, with 11 positions matching TRBD2. The CDR3 has 14 residues. Germline lookup yields CDR1 SQVTM and CDR2 ANQGSEA. With V trimmed by 5 bases and J by 4 bases, 7 bases remained unmatched.

The J gene is TRBJ2-2, the V gene TRBV6-1, with D possibly TRBD1 on 5 matching bases. Trimming shortened V by 2 bases and J by 5 bases, and 15 bases separated the two germline ends. Per the germline V gene, CDR1 is MNHNS and CDR2 is SASEGT. The CDR3 has 16 amino acids. CDR3 in DNA: TGTGCCAGCAGTGAACCCCAATCGACAGAGACCGGGGAGCTGTTTTTT. Its translation is CASSEPQSTETGELFF.

The chain uses TRBV29-1 and TRBJ2-7; TRBD2 is a possible D gene (6 bases). Trimming stripped 5 bases from V and 7 bases from J, with 18 bases between. Per germline, CDR1 SQVTM and CDR2 ANQGSEA. This CDR3 comprises 13 residues. The CDR3 DNA reads TGCAGCGTTAGGGACTCCGGAAGGTGGGAGCAGTACTTC. This codes for CSVRDSGRWEQYF.

This sequence joins TRBV19 and TRBJ2-3, with a tentative D call TRBD2 (5 bases). This CDR3 has 15 residues. Germline loops: CDR1 LNHDA, CDR2 SQIVND (reference sequence). V dropped 4 bases and J dropped 0 bases, with 11 bases sitting between them. CDR3: CASSNRGPSTDTQYF. DNA for the CDR3: TGTGCCAGTAGTAACCGCGGGCCTAGCACAGATACGCAGTATTTT. The whole variable domain, remainder taken from reference TRBV19 and TRBJ2-3, is DGGITQSPKYLFRKEGQNVTLSCEQNLNHDAMYWYRQDPGQGLRLIYYSQIVNDFQKGDIAEGYSVSREKKESFPLTVTSAQKNPTAFYLCASSNRGPSTDTQYFGPGTRLTVL.

CDR3 loop: CASSPFSSRADTQYF. As DNA, the CDR3 is TGTGCCAGCAGCCCATTTTCGTCTCGGGCAGATACGCAGTATTTT. The chain has TRBV11-2 and TRBJ2-3; no clear D gene. The CDR3 extends over 15 amino acids. Per germline, CDR1 SGHAT and CDR2 FQNNGV. V was shortened by 5 bases and J by 4 bases, with 16 bases between the two germline ends. Complete variable domain (other parts from reference TRBV11-2 and TRBJ2-3): EAGVAQSPRYKIIEKRQSVAFWCNPISGHATLYWYQQILGQGPKLLIQFQNNGVVDDSQLPKDRFSAERLKGVDSTLKIQPAKLEDSAVYLCASSPFSSRADTQYFGPGTRLTVL.